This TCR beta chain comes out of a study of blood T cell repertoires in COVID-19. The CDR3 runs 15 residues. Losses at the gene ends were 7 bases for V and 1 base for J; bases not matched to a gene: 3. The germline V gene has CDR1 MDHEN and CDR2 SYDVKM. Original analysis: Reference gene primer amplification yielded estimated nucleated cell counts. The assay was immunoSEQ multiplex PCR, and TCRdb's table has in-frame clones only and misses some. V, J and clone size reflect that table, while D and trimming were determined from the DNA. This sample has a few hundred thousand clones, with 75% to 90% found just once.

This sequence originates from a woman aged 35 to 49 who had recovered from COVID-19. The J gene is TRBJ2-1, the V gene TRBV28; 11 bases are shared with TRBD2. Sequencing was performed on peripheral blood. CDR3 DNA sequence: TGTGCCAGCACTTCTAGCGGGGGGTCCTACAATGAGCAGTTCTTC. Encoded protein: CASTSSGGSYNEQFF.